These 15 T cell receptor beta chains came from one sample sequenced in a study of blood T cell repertoires in COVID-19. Sequencing was performed with immunoSEQ multiplex PCR; in TCRdb, only in-frame clones are kept and a portion is missing. The sample contains 150,000 or so clones, roughly four fifths of which appear only once. Sequencing was carried out using peripheral blood. The receptors were gathered from a woman aged 55 to 70 with acute or convalescent COVID-19.

The chain recombines TRBV12-5 with TRBJ1-1; weak D call: TRBD1 (5 bases). Trimming shortened V by 4 bases and J by 0 bases, and 12 bases separated the two germline ends. This CDR3 region has 15 residues. Germline V CDR1 and CDR2: LGHNT, FRNRAP. The CDR3 sequence is CASGSPQGLNTEAFF. In DNA, the CDR3 is TGTGCTAGTGGTTCCCCCCAGGGCCTGAACACTGAAGCTTTCTTT.

The gene calls are TRBV27 and TRBJ2-1; a possible D gene is TRBD2 (6 bases). Germline CDR1 is MNHEY and CDR2 is SMNVEV (reference sequence). Trimming took 2 bases from V and 7 from J, leaving 15 bases between them. This CDR3 has 15 amino acids. CDR3 nucleotides: TGTGCCAGCAGTTTAGGCGGGATAGCTGGGAATGAGCAGTTCTTC. Protein sequence: CASSLGGIAGNEQFF.

The chain uses TRBV5-1 and TRBJ1-2; 10 bases map to TRBD1. V lost 5 bases to trimming and J lost 4 bases; unmatched junction nucleotides: 5. Germline V gene data show CDR1 as SGHRS and CDR2 as YFSETQ. The CDR3 loop spans 14 amino acids. CDR3 loop: CASRRGQGPYGYTF. The CDR3 bases are TGCGCCAGCAGACGGGGACAGGGGCCCTATGGCTACACCTTC.

J is TRBJ1-5 and V is TRBV19; TRBD1 might be the D (6 bases). V gave up 3 bases and J gave up 2 bases, with 11 bases separating them. This CDR3 has 15 residues. Germline CDR1 and CDR2: LNHDA and SQIVND (reference sequence). The CDR3 DNA reads TGTGCCAGTAGTATCGGACAGACCCGCAATCAGCCCCAGCATTTT. It codes for CASSIGQTRNQPQHF. Filled out from reference TRBV19 and TRBJ1-5, the complete variable domain reads DGGITQSPKYLFRKEGQNVTLSCEQNLNHDAMYWYRQDPGQGLRLIYYSQIVNDFQKGDIAEGYSVSREKKESFPLTVTSAQKNPTAFYLCASSIGQTRNQPQHFGDGTRLSIL.

This chain links TRBV5-1 with TRBJ2-2; D perhaps matches TRBD1 (6 bases). CDR1 is SGHRS and CDR2 is YFSETQ in the germline V gene. Trimming took off 3 bases at V and 1 base at J, with 13 bases between the two ends. CDR3 length: 16 residues. The CDR3 region has the DNA TGCGCCAGCAGCTCAACAGGGCCCCGGAACACCGGGGAGCTGTTTTTT. Protein sequence: CASSSTGPRNTGELFF.

The chain recombines TRBV5-8 with TRBJ1-2; 7 nucleotides line up with TRBD1. Unmatched junction bases numbered 14, after V lost 0 bases and J lost 3 bases. Per germline, CDR1 SGHTS and CDR2 YDEGEE. The CDR3 is 18 amino acids. The CDR3 DNA is TGTGCCAGCAGCTTGGCTTTTAAAGCCCGGACAGGACACTATGGCTACACCTTC. This codes for CASSLAFKARTGHYGYTF.

This rearrangement joins TRBV6-6 to TRBJ1-1; D might be TRBD1 (6 bases). Germline CDR1 is MNHNY and CDR2 is SVGAGI (reference sequence). The CDR3 is 14 residues long. With 2 bases removed from V and 3 bases from J, the gap between germline ends came to 10 bases. CDR3 DNA sequence: TGTGCCAGCAGTTACGAGGGGGACCACACTGAAGCTTTCTTT. As protein: CASSYEGDHTEAFF.

This rearrangement joins TRBV3-1 (or the pseudogene TRBV3-2) to TRBJ1-6; D is undetermined. The germline CDR1 and CDR2 sequences are LGHDT and YNNKEL (reference sequence). V lost 4 bases and J lost 0, with 7 bases in between. The CDR3 consists of 15 residues. The CDR3 reads CASSPAGSYNSPLHF. In DNA, the CDR3 is TGTGCCAGCAGCCCCGCGGGCTCCTATAATTCACCCCTCCACTTT.

The chain is built from TRBV19 and TRBJ1-6, with TRBD1 identical over 7 bases. The CDR3 length is 15 residues. The V and J ends lost 5 bases and 9 bases, in that order; junction bases with no gene match: 10. Germline V gives CDR1 LNHDA, CDR2 SQIVND (reference sequence). The CDR3 DNA sequence: TGTGCCAGTAGTGCAAACCGGGACAGATCTTCACCCCTCCACTTT. Protein product: CASSANRDRSSPLHF.

The chain links TRBV7-9 to TRBJ2-3; 11 positions agree with TRBD1. Germline V gene data show CDR1 as SEHNR and CDR2 as FQNEAQ (reference sequence). The trim removed 5 bases at V and 8 bases at J, leaving 6 bases unmatched. The CDR3 spans 14 residues. In nucleotides, the CDR3 is TGTGCCAGCAGCGCGGACAGGGGGCAGGTTACGCAGTATTTT. Amino acid sequence: CASSADRGQVTQYF.

In DNA form, the CDR3 reads TGTGCCAGCAGCTACGGGACTGTGAATGAAAAACTGTTTTTT. Protein sequence: CASSYGTVNEKLFF. The V and J genes are TRBV7-2 and TRBJ1-4; possibly TRBD1 for D (5 bases). Trimming cost V 4 bases and J 5 bases, with 11 bases left between them. This CDR3 region has 14 residues. Germline loops: CDR1 SGHTA, CDR2 FQGNSA.

This clone appeared a few times. The chain couples TRBV12-3 or TRBV12-4 to TRBJ1-2; D might be TRBD1 (5 bases). This CDR3 spans 12 amino acids. V was cut by 8 bases and J by 2 bases, with 9 bases left in between. Here the CDR3 DNA reads TGTGCCAGCTCGACAGAAAACTATGGCTACACCTTC. Its protein is CASSTENYGYTF.

The rearrangement uses TRBV7-2 and TRBJ1-2, with 8 bases matching TRBD1. The germline CDR1 and CDR2 sequences are SGHTA and FQGNSA. The CDR3 consists of 15 residues. J was trimmed by 4 bases and V by 3 bases; bases with no gene match: 7. The CDR3 loop is CASSFSRGRSYGYTF. In nucleotides, the CDR3 is TGTGCCAGCAGCTTCTCCAGGGGGCGCTCCTATGGCTACACCTTC.

This clone was recorded a few times. The CDR3: CASSESPEGFYGYTF. CDR3 coding DNA: TGTGCCAGCAGTGAAAGTCCCGAGGGTTTCTATGGCTACACCTTC. This sequence joins TRBV25-1 and TRBJ1-2, with unresolved D. The CDR3 has 15 residues. Germline V gives CDR1 MGHDK, CDR2 SYGVNS. Trimming took off 2 bases at V and 4 bases at J, with 14 bases between the two ends.

This rearrangement joins TRBV21-1 to TRBJ2-5; the table's D call of TRBD1 was not tested on the DNA. TRBV21-1 is listed as a pseudogene. The CDR3 totals 16 residues. CDR3 in amino acids: CASSKGSGPLQETQYF. The CDR3, as DNA: TGTGCCAGCAGCAAAGGGTCAGGGCCCCTCCAAGAGACCCAGTACTTC.